A single sample gave rise to the 28 T cell receptor beta chains below, sequenced in a study of blood T cells in healthy people across ages. Alongside a J-beta primer mix, a sample-barcoded 5' primer served in a second PCR lasting roughly 7 to 11 cycles. From the 5' RACE reads, TCRdb called clonotypes with MiXCR, one entry per CDR3 protein. The table lists 700,000 or so distinct CDR3 sequences, around two fifths of them singletons. Sequencing was done on a sample of blood. The receptors were gathered from a man older than 75 in good health.

The J gene is TRBJ2-5, the V gene TRBV5-1; 9 bases map to TRBD1. V was clipped by 4 bases and J by 4 bases; unmatched bases: 11. The CDR3 loop spans 16 amino acids. The germline CDR1 and CDR2 sequences are SGHRS and YFSETQ. The CDR3 DNA follows: TGCGCCAGCAGCGCAGGGACAGGGTGGGCGGTAGAGACCCAGTACTTC. Protein: CASSAGTGWAVETQYF.

The chain carries TRBV2 and TRBJ2-5; 7 bases match TRBD1. The CDR3 sequence is 16 residues long. CDR1 and CDR2 from the germline V gene are SNHLY and FYNNEI. J gave up 0 bases and V 4 bases, and 8 bases lay outside the gene matches. In nucleotides, the CDR3 is TGTGCCAGCAGTGGAGGGGGCAGGGTGAACCAAGAGACCCAGTACTTC. Translating gives CASSGGGRVNQETQYF.

This chain links TRBV30 with TRBJ1-5; D perhaps matches TRBD1 (5 bases). The CDR3 has 13 residues. The ends were cut back, 3 bases at V and 4 bases at J, with 10 bases in the middle. Germline lookup yields CDR1 GTSNPN and CDR2 SVGIG (reference sequence). CDR3 DNA sequence: TGTGCCTGGAGGGGGCAAAATAATCAGCCCCAGCATTTT. Its protein product is CAWRGQNNQPQHF.

This clonotype occurred a few times. V gene TRBV24-1 combines with J gene TRBJ2-5; perhaps D is TRBD1 or TRBD2 (5 bases each). Germline CDR1 reads KGHDR; CDR2 reads SFDVKD. V was trimmed by 6 bases and J by 11 bases, leaving 18 bases between them. The CDR3 is made up of 13 amino acids. The CDR3 sequence: CATSSAGLGEQYF. The CDR3 DNA is TGTGCCACCAGTTCGGCAGGGTTGGGGGAGCAGTACTTC.

The chain links TRBV6-5 to TRBJ2-5; the D gene could be TRBD1 or TRBD2 (5 bases each). The J call is uncertain, as TRBJ2-7 better fits the DNA end. This CDR3 is built from 14 residues. Germline-derived CDR1 and CDR2 are MNHEY and SVGAGI. CDR3 nucleotides: TGTGCCAGCAGAGCAGTAGGGACGGCCCACGAGCAGTACTTC. Translating gives CASRAVGTAHEQYF.

The gene calls are TRBV2 and TRBJ2-5, with D maybe TRBD1 (6 bases). V was pared by 7 bases and J by 2 bases, with 14 bases between. This CDR3 region has 14 residues. CDR1 is SNHLY and CDR2 is FYNNEI in the germline V gene. The CDR3 nucleotides read TGTGCCAGCACCGAATGGGGGCTTCAAGAGACCCAGTACTTC. This encodes CASTEWGLQETQYF.

This clonotype was detected ten times or more. The gene calls are TRBV4-3 and TRBJ2-6; 13 bases agree with TRBD2. With 0 bases clipped from V and 1 base from J, the junction kept 3 bases outside the gene matches. Germline V CDR1 and CDR2: LGHNA, YSLEER. This CDR3 spans 19 amino acids. In DNA, the CDR3 is TGCGCCAGCAGCCAAGAGACGGGACTAGCGGGGTCTGGGGCCAACGTCCTGACTTTC. This gives the protein CASSQETGLAGSGANVLTF.

This clonotype was found a few times. The chain joins TRBV28 to TRBJ2-3; TRBD2 agrees at 8 bases. The V segment lost 8 bases and the J segment 5 bases; nucleotides outside the gene matches: 12. Germline V CDR1 and CDR2: MDHEN, SYDVKM. CDR3 size: 15 residues. Here the CDR3 reads CASSGAGVPGDTQYF. DNA of the CDR3: TGTGCCAGCTCGGGAGCGGGAGTCCCGGGAGATACGCAGTATTTT.

The V gene is TRBV7-9, the J gene TRBJ1-2; the D is unclear. The CDR3 extends over 15 amino acids. Germline assignment: CDR1 SEHNR and CDR2 FQNEAQ (reference sequence). Trimming left V 1 base short and J 2 bases short, with 11 bases between. The CDR3 bases are TGTGCCAGCAGCTTAGATGGACCTAGGAACTATGGCTACACCTTC. Its translation is CASSLDGPRNYGYTF. Looking up the rest from reference TRBV7-9 and TRBJ1-2 gives the full variable domain: DTGVSQNPRHKITKRGQNVTFRCDPISEHNRLYWYRQTLGQGPEFLTYFQNEAQLEKSRLLSDRFSAERPKGSFSTLEIQRTEQGDSAMYLCASSLDGPRNYGYTFGSGTRLTVV.

The J gene is TRBJ2-7, the V gene TRBV6-2 or TRBV6-3, with a tentative D call TRBD2 (5 bases). Germline CDR1 MNHEY, CDR2 SVGEGT. The CDR3 totals 14 residues. Trimming stripped 5 bases from V and 1 base from J, with 12 bases between. The CDR3 DNA is TGTGCCAGCAGTCCCGGACTGGAATCCTACGAGCAGTACTTC. This sequence encodes CASSPGLESYEQYF.

This clonotype was seen a few times. The V gene is TRBV12-3 or TRBV12-4, the J gene TRBJ2-7; D may be TRBD1 (6 bases). The CDR3 is 15 residues long. V was pared by 6 bases and J by 5 bases, with 20 bases between. CDR3 in DNA: TGTGCCAGCAGCCGAACCGGGACAAATTTAAACGAGCAGTACTTC. It yields the protein CASSRTGTNLNEQYF.

This sequence joins TRBV2 and TRBJ1-1; the D is unclear. The germline V gene has CDR1 SNHLY and CDR2 FYNNEI. The CDR3 contains 13 residues. V was cut by 6 bases and J by 4 bases, with 12 bases left in between. CDR3 bases: TGTGCCAGCAGGGCCGAGAGGTTCACTGAAGCTTTCTTT. Translating gives CASRAERFTEAFF. The whole variable domain, remainder taken from reference TRBV2 and TRBJ1-1, is EPEVTQTPSHQVTQMGQEVILRCVPISNHLYFYWYRQILGQKVEFLVSFYNNEISEKSEIFDDQFSVERPDGSNFTLKIRSTKLEDSAMYFCASRAERFTEAFFGQGTRLTVV.

Comments on this clonotype: A single base separates this from a much larger clone, so it may be a read error. This chain links TRBV7-2 with TRBJ2-1, with 12 bases aligning to TRBD2. The end of the DNA fits TRBJ2-7 better, so the J call may be wrong. CDR1 and CDR2 from the germline V gene are SGHTA and FQGNSA. This CDR3 is built from 16 residues. The CDR3 DNA follows: TGTGCCAGCAGCTCAGGACTAGCGGGGACTTACAATGAGCAGTACTTC. Translation: CASSSGLAGTYNEQYF.

The chain is built from TRBV7-9 and TRBJ2-5, with a possible D match to TRBD2 (5 bases). Deletions cut 5 bases from V and 5 bases from J, with 15 bases between. The CDR3 is made up of 14 amino acids. Germline CDR1 is SEHNR and CDR2 is FQNEAQ (reference sequence). CDR3 sequence reads: CASSRASSGETQYF. CDR3 bases: TGTGCCAGCAGCCGGGCTAGCTCGGGCGAGACCCAGTACTTC.

This chain links TRBV20-1 with TRBJ2-3; 7 positions agree with TRBD2. Looked up from germline, CDR1 is DFQATT and CDR2 is SNEGSKA (reference sequence). This CDR3 contains 12 residues. The J segment lost 5 bases and the V segment lost 6 bases, leaving 5 bases of the junction unmatched. CDR3 DNA: TGCAGTGCGGATCCGGGGGGAGATACGCAGTATTTT. Amino acids: CSADPGGDTQYF.

This chain links TRBV30 with TRBJ1-2; 7 bases match TRBD1. The CDR3 contains 14 residues. V lost 3 bases to trimming and J lost 5 bases; unmatched junction nucleotides: 9. Germline V gene lookup returns CDR1 GTSNPN and CDR2 SVGIG (reference sequence). The CDR3 is CAWRGDRAWYGYTF. The CDR3 nucleotides are TGTGCCTGGAGAGGAGACAGGGCATGGTATGGCTACACCTTC.

The J gene is TRBJ1-1, the V gene TRBV29-1; the match to TRBD1 covers 9 bases. With V trimmed by 7 bases and J by 1 base, 4 bases remained unmatched. The germline gives CDR1 SQVTM, CDR2 ANQGSEA. The CDR3 sequence is 13 residues long. The CDR3 sequence: CSAQDRGNTEAFF. As DNA, the CDR3 is TGCAGCGCCCAGGACAGGGGGAACACTGAAGCTTTCTTT. Together with reference TRBV29-1 and TRBJ1-1, the CDR3 gives the full variable domain: SAVISQKPSRDICQRGTSLTIQCQVDSQVTMMFWYRQQPGQSLTLIATANQGSEATYESGFVIDKFPISRPNLTFSTLTVSNMSPEDSSIYLCSAQDRGNTEAFFGQGTRLTVV.

This clonotype was recorded a few times. The rearrangement links TRBV7-2 to TRBJ2-5; no clear D gene. Germline V gene sequence: CDR1 SGHTA, CDR2 FQGNSA. The CDR3 contains 15 residues. V lost 2 bases and J lost 1, with 11 bases in between. CDR3 coding DNA: TGTGCCAGCAGCTTAATATTTGCGACCCAAGAGACCCAGTACTTC. Translation: CASSLIFATQETQYF.

This clonotype has only a few counts. The rearrangement links TRBV7-2 to TRBJ1-2; 10 nucleotides agree with TRBD1. Germline CDR1 is SGHTA and CDR2 is FQGNSA. This CDR3 has 15 residues. V was pared by 3 bases and J by 9 bases, with 10 bases of the junction left unmatched. CDR3 protein: CASSLTPGQGTSYTF. CDR3 DNA sequence: TGTGCCAGCAGCTTGACGCCGGGACAGGGGACGAGCTACACCTTC. Using reference TRBV7-2 and TRBJ1-2 for the parts outside the CDR3, the full variable domain is GAGVSQSPSNKVTEKGKDVELRCDPISGHTALYWYRQSLGQGLEFLIYFQGNSAPDKSGLPSDRFSAERTGGSVSTLTIQRTQQEDSAVYLCASSLTPGQGTSYTFGSGTRLTVV.

The chain is built from TRBV29-1 and TRBJ1-1; D gene uncertain. V dropped 4 bases and J dropped 1 base, with 10 bases sitting between them. The CDR3 is made up of 13 amino acids. From germline, CDR1 is SQVTM and CDR2 ANQGSEA. The CDR3 nucleotides are TGCAGCGTTGCGACACATGAGAACACTGAAGCTTTCTTT. Its protein is CSVATHENTEAFF.

Points on this clonotype: A clone one base away is much larger, so this may be a read error. The chain employs TRBV7-2 and TRBJ2-7; possibly TRBD1 for D (5 bases). The CDR3 totals 12 residues. Germline loops: CDR1 SGHTA, CDR2 FQGNSA. V lost 5 bases and J 7 bases, leaving 12 bases between the germline ends. The CDR3 DNA reads as TGTGCCAGCAGCACAGGCGGAAATGAGCAGTACTTC. The encoded protein is CASSTGGNEQYF.

This clonotype occurred a few times. The DNA of the CDR3 is TGTGCCTGGAGTGTAATGGAGACCCAGTACTTC. The encoded protein is CAWSVMETQYF. The chain couples TRBV30 to TRBJ2-5, with D hard to call. The CDR3 is 11 residues long. V was clipped by 0 bases and J by 5 bases, with 4 bases between them. The germline V gene encodes CDR1 GTSNPN and CDR2 SVGIG (reference sequence).

The V gene is TRBV18, the J gene TRBJ1-6, with D possibly matching TRBD1 (6 bases). The CDR3 extends over 13 amino acids. Germline V gives CDR1 KGHSH, CDR2 LQKENI. V shed 6 bases and J shed 9 bases, with 12 bases lying between them. CDR3 DNA sequence: TGTGCCAGCTCTCCTACAGGGAGTTCACCCCTCCACTTT. It yields the protein CASSPTGSSPLHF.

This chain joins TRBV11-2 and TRBJ1-1; D is unclear. The length of the CDR3 is 14 residues. The germline V gene encodes CDR1 SGHAT and CDR2 FQNNGV. Deletions cut 6 bases from V and 7 bases from J, with 18 bases between. The CDR3 DNA follows: TGTGCCAGCAGTTCCCTGGGCGGAGGAAGTGAAGCTTTCTTT. Its protein is CASSSLGGGSEAFF.

The V call is TRBV20-1, the J call TRBJ2-3; D gene uncertain. The CDR3 is made up of 15 amino acids. V dropped 1 base and J dropped 0 bases, with 11 bases sitting between them. Germline-derived CDR1 and CDR2 are DFQATT and SNEGSKA (reference sequence). The CDR3 coding sequence is TGCAGTGCTAGAGTGTACTCCCTTAGCACAGATACGCAGTATTTT. This translates into CSARVYSLSTDTQYF.

This clonotype was counted only a few times. This chain links TRBV5-1 with TRBJ1-2; tentative D call: TRBD1 (5 bases). The CDR3 consists of 15 residues. Germline loops: CDR1 SGHRS, CDR2 YFSETQ. V gave up 4 bases and J gave up 8 bases, with 21 bases separating them. The CDR3 bases are TGCGCCAGCAGCCAAGACGGGGCAGCTTCTCGGGGCTACACCTTC. It yields the protein CASSQDGAASRGYTF.

This clonotype has a count of ten or more. This sequence joins TRBV3-1 and TRBJ1-2; D is perhaps TRBD1 (6 bases). Per germline, CDR1 LGHDT and CDR2 YNNKEL (reference sequence). Trimming shortened V by 2 bases and J by 4 bases, and 17 bases separated the two germline ends. The CDR3 covers 16 residues. DNA for the CDR3: TGTGCCAGCAGCCAAATGGGAGCAGGGGAGGCCTATGGCTACACCTTC. It codes for CASSQMGAGEAYGYTF. The complete variable domain, with remaining parts taken from reference TRBV3-1 and TRBJ1-2, reads DTAVSQTPKYLVTQMGNDKSIKCEQNLGHDTMYWYKQDSKKFLKIMFSYNNKELIINETVPNRFSPKSPDKAHLNLHINSLELGDSAVYFCASSQMGAGEAYGYTFGSGTRLTVV.

The chain links TRBV20-1 to TRBJ2-7, with 10 bases matching TRBD1. This CDR3 has 15 amino acids. The V gene end was trimmed by 6 bases and the J gene end by 2 bases; junction bases not matched to a gene: 10. The germline gives CDR1 DFQATT, CDR2 SNEGSKA (reference sequence). The CDR3 reads CSAHWGDRGTYEQYF. The DNA of the CDR3 is TGCAGTGCCCATTGGGGGGACAGGGGAACCTACGAGCAGTACTTC.